This T cell receptor (beta chain) was profiled in a study of Graves' ophthalmopathy and Graves' hyperthyroidism. Study-wide findings and caveats: Ophthalmopathy progression prediction by the model yielded a sensitivity of 60% to 71% and a specificity of under 80%.

Trimming removed 1 base from V and 2 bases from J, with 6 bases in between. CDR3 length equals 13 residues. The germline V gene encodes CDR1 SGHTA and CDR2 FQGNSA. This clonotype was picked up many times. Antigen: not known. Where ophthalmopathy was absent within 18 months of follow-up, hyperthyroidism was stable. Recruitment covered hyperthyroidism patients aged 18 to 65 whose new diagnosis was of under 2 months' duration. TCR beta CDR3 amplification used RNA transcripts. Second-round multiplex PCR came after a first-round RT-PCR that employed HTBI primers. Each CDR3 protein is one row after TCRdb ran MiXCR on the multiplex PCR reads. Found here are roughly 380,000 distinct CDR3 sequences, 15% to 17% of them singletons; the top ten hold 5.5% to 7%.

V is TRBV7-2 and J is TRBJ2-7; D gene unclear. The receptor comes from a woman aged 18-30 years with stable Graves' hyperthyroidism. The sequenced material came from peripheral blood. The CDR3 spells CASSLVHPYEQYF. DNA of the CDR3: TGTGCCAGCAGCTTAGTGCATCCCTACGAGCAGTACTTC.